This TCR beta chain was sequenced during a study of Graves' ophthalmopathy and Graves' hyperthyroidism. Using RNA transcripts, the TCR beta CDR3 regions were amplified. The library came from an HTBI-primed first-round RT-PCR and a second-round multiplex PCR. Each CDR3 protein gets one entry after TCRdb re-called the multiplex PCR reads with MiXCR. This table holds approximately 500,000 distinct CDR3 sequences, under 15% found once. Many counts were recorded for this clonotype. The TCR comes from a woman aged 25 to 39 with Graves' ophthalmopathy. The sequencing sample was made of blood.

The CDR3 sequence is CASSVDRAHGYTF. The DNA for the CDR3 is TGTGCCAGCAGTGTCGACAGGGCCCATGGCTACACCTTC. This chain uses TRBV2 with TRBJ1-2; 7 nucleotides line up with TRBD1. The CDR3 sequence is 13 residues long. Germline V CDR1 and CDR2: SNHLY, FYNNEI. V trimming: 4 bases; J trimming: 6 bases; junction bases outside the gene matches: 5.